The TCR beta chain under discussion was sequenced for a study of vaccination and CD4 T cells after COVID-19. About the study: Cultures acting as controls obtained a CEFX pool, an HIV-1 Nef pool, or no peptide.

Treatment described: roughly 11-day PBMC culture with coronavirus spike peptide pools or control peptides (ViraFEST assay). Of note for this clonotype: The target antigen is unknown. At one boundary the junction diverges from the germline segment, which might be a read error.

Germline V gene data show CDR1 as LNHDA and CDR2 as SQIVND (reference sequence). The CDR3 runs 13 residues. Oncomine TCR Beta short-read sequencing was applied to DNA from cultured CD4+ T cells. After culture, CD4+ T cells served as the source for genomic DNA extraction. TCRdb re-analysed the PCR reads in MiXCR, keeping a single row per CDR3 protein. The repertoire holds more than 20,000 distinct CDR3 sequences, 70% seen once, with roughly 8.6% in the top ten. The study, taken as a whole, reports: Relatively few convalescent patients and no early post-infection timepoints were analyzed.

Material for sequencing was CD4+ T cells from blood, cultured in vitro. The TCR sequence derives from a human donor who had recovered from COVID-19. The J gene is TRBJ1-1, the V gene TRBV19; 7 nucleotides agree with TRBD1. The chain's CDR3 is CASNKGGNTVAFF. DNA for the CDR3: TGTGCCAGTAACAAAGGGGGCAACACTGTAGCTTTCTTT. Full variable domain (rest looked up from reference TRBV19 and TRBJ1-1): DGGITQSPKYLFRKEGQNVTLSCEQNLNHDAMYWYRQDPGQGLRLIYYSQIVNDFQKGDIAEGYSVSREKKESFPLTVTSAQKNPTAFYLCASNKGGNTVAFFGQGTRLTVV.